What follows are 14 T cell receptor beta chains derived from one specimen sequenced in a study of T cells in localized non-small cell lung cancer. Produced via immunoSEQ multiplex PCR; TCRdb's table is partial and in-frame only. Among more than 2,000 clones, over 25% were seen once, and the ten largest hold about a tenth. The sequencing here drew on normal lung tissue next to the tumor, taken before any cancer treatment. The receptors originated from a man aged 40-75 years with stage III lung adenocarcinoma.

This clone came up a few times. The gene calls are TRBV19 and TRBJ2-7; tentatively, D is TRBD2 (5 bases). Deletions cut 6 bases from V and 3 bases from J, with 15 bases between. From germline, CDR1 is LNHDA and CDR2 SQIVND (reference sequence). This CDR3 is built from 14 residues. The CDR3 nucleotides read TGTGCCAGTAGCGCCGGGAATGGAGGCTACGAGCAGTACTTC. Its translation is CASSAGNGGYEQYF.

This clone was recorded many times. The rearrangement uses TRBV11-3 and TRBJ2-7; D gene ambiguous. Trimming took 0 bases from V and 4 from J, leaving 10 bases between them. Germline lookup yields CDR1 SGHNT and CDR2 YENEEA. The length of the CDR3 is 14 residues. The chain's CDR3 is CASSLDPPPYEQYF. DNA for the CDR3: TGTGCCAGCAGCTTAGATCCCCCGCCGTACGAGCAGTACTTC.

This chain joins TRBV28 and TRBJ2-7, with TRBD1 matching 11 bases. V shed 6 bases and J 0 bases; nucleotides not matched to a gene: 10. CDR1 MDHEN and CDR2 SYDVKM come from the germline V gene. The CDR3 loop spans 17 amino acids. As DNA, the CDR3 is TGTGCCAGCAGCTCCAGGGAGGGGACAGGGGGCTCCTACGAGCAGTACTTC. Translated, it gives CASSSREGTGGSYEQYF. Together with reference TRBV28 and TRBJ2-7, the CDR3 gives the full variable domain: DVKVTQSSRYLVKRTGEKVFLECVQDMDHENMFWYRQDPGLGLRLIYFSYDVKMKEKGDIPEGYSVSREKKERFSLILESASTNQTSMYLCASSSREGTGGSYEQYFGPGTRLTVT.

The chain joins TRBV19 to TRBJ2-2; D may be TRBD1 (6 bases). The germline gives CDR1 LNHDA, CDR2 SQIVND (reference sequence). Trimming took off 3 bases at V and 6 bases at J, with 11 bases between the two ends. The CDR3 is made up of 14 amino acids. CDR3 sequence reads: CASSMGRGSGELFF. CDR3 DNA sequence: TGTGCCAGTAGTATGGGCAGGGGCTCCGGGGAGCTGTTTTTT.

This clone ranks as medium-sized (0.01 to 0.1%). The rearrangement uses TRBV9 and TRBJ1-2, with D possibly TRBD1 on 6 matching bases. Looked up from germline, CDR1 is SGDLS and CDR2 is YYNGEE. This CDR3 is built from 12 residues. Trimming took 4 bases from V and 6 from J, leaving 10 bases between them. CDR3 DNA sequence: TGTGCCAGCAGCTTACCAGGGGATGGCTACACCTTC. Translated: CASSLPGDGYTF. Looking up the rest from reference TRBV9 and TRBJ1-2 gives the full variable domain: DSGVTQTPKHLITATGQRVTLRCSPRSGDLSVYWYQQSLDQGLQFLIQYYNGEERAKGNILERFSAQQFPDLHSELNLSSLELGDSALYFCASSLPGDGYTFGSGTRLTVV.

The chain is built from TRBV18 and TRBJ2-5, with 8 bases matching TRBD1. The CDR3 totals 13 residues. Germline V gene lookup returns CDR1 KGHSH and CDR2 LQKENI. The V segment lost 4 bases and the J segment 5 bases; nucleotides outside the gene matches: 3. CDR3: CASSLRTGETQYF. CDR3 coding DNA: TGTGCCAGCTCACTCAGGACAGGGGAGACCCAGTACTTC.

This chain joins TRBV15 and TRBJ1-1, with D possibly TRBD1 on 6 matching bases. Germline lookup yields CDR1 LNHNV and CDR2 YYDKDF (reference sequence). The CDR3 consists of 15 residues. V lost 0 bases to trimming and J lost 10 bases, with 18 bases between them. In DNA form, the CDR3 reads TGTGCCACCAGCAGAGATGAGGCTGGGGGAGGGGGAGCTTTCTTT. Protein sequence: CATSRDEAGGGGAFF.

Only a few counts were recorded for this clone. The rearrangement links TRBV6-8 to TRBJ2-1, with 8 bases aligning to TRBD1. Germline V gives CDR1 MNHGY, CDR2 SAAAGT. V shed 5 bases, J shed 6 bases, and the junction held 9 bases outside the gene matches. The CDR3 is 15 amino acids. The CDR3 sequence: CASSRRGQGANEQFF. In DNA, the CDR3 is TGTGCCAGCAGTCGACGTGGACAGGGTGCCAATGAGCAGTTCTTC.

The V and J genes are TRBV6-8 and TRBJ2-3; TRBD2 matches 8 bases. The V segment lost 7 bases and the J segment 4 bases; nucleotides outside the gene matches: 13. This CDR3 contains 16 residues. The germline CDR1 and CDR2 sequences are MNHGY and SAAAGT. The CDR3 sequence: CASTSRTSRFPDTQYF. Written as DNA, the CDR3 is TGTGCCAGCACCTCTCGGACTAGCCGTTTCCCAGATACGCAGTATTTT.

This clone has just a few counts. The CDR3: CASSPDREGTGELFF. The CDR3, as DNA: TGTGCCAGCAGCCCAGACAGGGAGGGAACCGGGGAGCTGTTTTTT. The chain uses TRBV11-3 and TRBJ2-2; TRBD1 or TRBD2 may be the D gene (7 bases each). The CDR3 length is 15 residues. Germline CDR1 is SGHNT and CDR2 is YENEEA. Trimming took off 5 bases at V and 5 bases at J, with 15 bases between the two ends.

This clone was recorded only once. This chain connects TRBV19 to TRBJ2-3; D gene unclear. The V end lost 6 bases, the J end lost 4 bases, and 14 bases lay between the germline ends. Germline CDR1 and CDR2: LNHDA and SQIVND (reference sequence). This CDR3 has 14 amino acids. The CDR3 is CASRGSPAADTQYF. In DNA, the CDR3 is TGTGCCAGTAGGGGCAGCCCGGCAGCAGATACGCAGTATTTT.

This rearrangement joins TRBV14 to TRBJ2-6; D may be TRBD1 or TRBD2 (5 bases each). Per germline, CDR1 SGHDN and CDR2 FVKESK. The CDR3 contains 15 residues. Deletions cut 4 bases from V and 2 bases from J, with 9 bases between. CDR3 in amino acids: CASSLQGPGANVLTF. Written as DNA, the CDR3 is TGTGCCAGCAGCCTTCAGGGACCTGGGGCCAACGTCCTGACTTTC.

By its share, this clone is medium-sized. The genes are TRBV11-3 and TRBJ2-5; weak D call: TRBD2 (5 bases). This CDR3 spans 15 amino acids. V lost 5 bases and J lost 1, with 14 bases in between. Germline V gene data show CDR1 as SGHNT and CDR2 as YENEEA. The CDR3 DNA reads TGTGCCAGCAGCCCAGTTTTGGGGAGCCAAGAGACCCAGTACTTC. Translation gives CASSPVLGSQETQYF.

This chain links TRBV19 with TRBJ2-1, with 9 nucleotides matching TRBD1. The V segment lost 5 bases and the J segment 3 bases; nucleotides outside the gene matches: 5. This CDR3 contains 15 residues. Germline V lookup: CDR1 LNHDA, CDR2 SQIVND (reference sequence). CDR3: CASSGMTGGYNEQFF. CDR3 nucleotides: TGTGCCAGTAGTGGTATGACAGGGGGCTACAATGAGCAGTTCTTC.